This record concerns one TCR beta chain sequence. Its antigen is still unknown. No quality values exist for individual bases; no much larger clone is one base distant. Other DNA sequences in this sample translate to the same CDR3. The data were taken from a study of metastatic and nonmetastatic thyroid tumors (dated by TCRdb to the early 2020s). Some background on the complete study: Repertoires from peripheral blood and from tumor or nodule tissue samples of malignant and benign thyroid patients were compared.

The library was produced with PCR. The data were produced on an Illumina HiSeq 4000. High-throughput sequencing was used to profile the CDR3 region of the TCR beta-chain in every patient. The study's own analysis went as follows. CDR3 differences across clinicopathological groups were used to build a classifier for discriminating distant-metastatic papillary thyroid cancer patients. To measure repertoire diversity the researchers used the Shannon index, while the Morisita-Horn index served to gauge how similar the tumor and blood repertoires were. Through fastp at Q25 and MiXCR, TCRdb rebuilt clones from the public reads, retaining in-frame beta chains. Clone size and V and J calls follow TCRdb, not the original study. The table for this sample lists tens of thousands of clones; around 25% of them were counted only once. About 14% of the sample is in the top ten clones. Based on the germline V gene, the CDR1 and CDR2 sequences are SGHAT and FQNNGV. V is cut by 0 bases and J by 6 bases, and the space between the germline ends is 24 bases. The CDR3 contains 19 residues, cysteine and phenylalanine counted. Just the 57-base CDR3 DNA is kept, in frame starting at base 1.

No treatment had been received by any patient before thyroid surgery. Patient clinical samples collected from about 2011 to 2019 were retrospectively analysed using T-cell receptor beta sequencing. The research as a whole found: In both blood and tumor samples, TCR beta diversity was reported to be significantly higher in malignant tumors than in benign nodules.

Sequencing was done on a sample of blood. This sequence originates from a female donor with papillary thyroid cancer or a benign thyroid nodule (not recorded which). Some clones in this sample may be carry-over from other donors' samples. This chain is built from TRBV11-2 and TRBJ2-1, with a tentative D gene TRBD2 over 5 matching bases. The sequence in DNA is TGTGCCAGCAGCTTAGATCGTGGGGTGGGAGTTGGTTTCGGCAATGAGCAGTTCTTC. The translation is CASSLDRGVGVGFGNEQFF.